This entry features one T cell receptor beta chain sequence. Antigen: not known. TCRdb's copy holds only in-frame clones and misses some; the assay was immunoSEQ multiplex PCR. This table has roughly 40,000 clones, roughly 87% appearing once. These data come from a study of OX40 agonist ivuxolimab in advanced cancers. Study information: A diagnosis of hepatocellular carcinoma, melanoma, renal cell or head and neck cancer was present in dose-escalation patients. Study-level results: Dosing at 0.1 to 3.0 mg/kg was accompanied by clonal expansion of CD4+ and CD8+ blood T cells by week 6.

The source of this sequence is an adult with an advanced solid tumor such as melanoma, head and neck, liver or kidney cancer. The material was CD4+ or CD8+ T cells sorted from blood, obtained in a trial of the OX40 agonist ivuxolimab.

As DNA, the CDR3 is TGTGCCAGCAGTTACGCGGGGGGACGGCCCCAGCATTTT. It codes for CASSYAGGRPQHF. The chain recombines TRBV6-6 with TRBJ1-5; tentative D call: TRBD1 (5 bases). V lost 2 bases and J 9 bases, leaving 11 bases between the germline ends. Germline V gene data show CDR1 as MNHNY and CDR2 as SVGAGI (reference sequence). The CDR3 is made up of 13 amino acids.